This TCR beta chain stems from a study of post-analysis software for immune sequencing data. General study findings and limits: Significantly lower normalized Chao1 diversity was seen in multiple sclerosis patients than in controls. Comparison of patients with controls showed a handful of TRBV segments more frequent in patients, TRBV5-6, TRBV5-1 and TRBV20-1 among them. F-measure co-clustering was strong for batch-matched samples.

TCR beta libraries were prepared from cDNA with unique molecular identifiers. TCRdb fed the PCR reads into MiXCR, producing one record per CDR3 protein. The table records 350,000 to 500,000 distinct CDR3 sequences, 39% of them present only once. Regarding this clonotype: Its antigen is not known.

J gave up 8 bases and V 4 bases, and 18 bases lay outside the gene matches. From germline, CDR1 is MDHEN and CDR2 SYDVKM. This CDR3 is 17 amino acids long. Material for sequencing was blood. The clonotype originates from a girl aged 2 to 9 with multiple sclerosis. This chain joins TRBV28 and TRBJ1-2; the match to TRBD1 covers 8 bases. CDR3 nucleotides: TGTGCCAGCAGTTCGCAGGGGGCGCGAGGCGGGCTCTACGGCTACACCTTC. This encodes CASSSQGARGGLYGYTF.